The 6 T cell receptor beta chains presented below share a single source sample, sequenced in a study. Assay used: immunoSEQ multiplex PCR; TCRdb lists only in-frame clones, some missing. The data contain about 68,000 clones, 93% of them singletons. The sample taken for sequencing was PBMCs. The receptors come from a middle-aged man with rheumatoid arthritis.

The V call is TRBV11-2, the J call TRBJ2-7; 8 bases are shared with TRBD1. CDR3 length: 15 amino acids. In germline, CDR1 is SGHAT, CDR2 FQNNGV. The junction had 6 bases not matched to a gene; V was cut back by 5 bases and J by 0 bases. The CDR3 region has the DNA TGTGCCAGCAGCACCCGGGACAGGAGCTCCTACGAGCAGTACTTC. Translation gives CASSTRDRSSYEQYF.

The V call is TRBV4-1, the J call TRBJ1-1; tentatively, D is TRBD1 (5 bases). Per germline, CDR1 MGHRA and CDR2 YSYEKL. V was clipped by 5 bases and J by 1 base, with 14 bases between them. This CDR3 is 15 amino acids long. The CDR3 sequence: CASSGHRLGNTEAFF. The CDR3, as DNA: TGCGCCAGCAGCGGGCACAGGTTAGGGAACACTGAAGCTTTCTTT.

V gene TRBV6-2 or TRBV6-3 combines with J gene TRBJ1-5; no reliable D call. V lost 5 bases, J lost 0 bases, and 8 bases lay in between. CDR3 length: 14 amino acids. In germline, CDR1 is MNHEY, CDR2 SVGEGT. DNA of the CDR3: TGTGCCAGCAGTGTGAGCTATAGCAATCAGCCCCAGCATTTT. Amino acids: CASSVSYSNQPQHF.

This chain joins TRBV30 and TRBJ1-4; D is undetermined. Germline V gene data show CDR1 as GTSNPN and CDR2 as SVGIG (reference sequence). Between the trimmed V and J ends, which lost 4 bases and 8 bases, there was a span of 20 bases. This CDR3 contains 15 residues. CDR3 amino acids: CAWTAGVSRVEKLFF. Here the CDR3 DNA reads TGTGCCTGGACCGCCGGGGTTTCTAGGGTCGAAAAACTGTTTTTT.

J is TRBJ2-2 and V is TRBV7-3; D not resolved. Germline loops: CDR1 SGHTA, CDR2 FQGTGA. With 1 base removed from V and 9 bases from J, the gap between germline ends came to 12 bases. This CDR3 is built from 14 residues. The CDR3 loop reads CASSLNSLGRELFF. CDR3 nucleotide sequence: TGTGCCAGCAGCTTAAATTCTCTAGGTCGGGAGCTGTTTTTT.

The V gene is TRBV19, the J gene TRBJ2-2; 7 nucleotides line up with TRBD1. V lost 7 bases and J lost 7; bases outside the gene matches: 6. The CDR3 loop spans 13 amino acids. Germline CDR1 is LNHDA and CDR2 is SQIVND (reference sequence). The chain's CDR3 is CASNNRGNGELFF. The CDR3 DNA reads TGTGCCAGTAATAACAGGGGAAACGGGGAGCTGTTTTTT.